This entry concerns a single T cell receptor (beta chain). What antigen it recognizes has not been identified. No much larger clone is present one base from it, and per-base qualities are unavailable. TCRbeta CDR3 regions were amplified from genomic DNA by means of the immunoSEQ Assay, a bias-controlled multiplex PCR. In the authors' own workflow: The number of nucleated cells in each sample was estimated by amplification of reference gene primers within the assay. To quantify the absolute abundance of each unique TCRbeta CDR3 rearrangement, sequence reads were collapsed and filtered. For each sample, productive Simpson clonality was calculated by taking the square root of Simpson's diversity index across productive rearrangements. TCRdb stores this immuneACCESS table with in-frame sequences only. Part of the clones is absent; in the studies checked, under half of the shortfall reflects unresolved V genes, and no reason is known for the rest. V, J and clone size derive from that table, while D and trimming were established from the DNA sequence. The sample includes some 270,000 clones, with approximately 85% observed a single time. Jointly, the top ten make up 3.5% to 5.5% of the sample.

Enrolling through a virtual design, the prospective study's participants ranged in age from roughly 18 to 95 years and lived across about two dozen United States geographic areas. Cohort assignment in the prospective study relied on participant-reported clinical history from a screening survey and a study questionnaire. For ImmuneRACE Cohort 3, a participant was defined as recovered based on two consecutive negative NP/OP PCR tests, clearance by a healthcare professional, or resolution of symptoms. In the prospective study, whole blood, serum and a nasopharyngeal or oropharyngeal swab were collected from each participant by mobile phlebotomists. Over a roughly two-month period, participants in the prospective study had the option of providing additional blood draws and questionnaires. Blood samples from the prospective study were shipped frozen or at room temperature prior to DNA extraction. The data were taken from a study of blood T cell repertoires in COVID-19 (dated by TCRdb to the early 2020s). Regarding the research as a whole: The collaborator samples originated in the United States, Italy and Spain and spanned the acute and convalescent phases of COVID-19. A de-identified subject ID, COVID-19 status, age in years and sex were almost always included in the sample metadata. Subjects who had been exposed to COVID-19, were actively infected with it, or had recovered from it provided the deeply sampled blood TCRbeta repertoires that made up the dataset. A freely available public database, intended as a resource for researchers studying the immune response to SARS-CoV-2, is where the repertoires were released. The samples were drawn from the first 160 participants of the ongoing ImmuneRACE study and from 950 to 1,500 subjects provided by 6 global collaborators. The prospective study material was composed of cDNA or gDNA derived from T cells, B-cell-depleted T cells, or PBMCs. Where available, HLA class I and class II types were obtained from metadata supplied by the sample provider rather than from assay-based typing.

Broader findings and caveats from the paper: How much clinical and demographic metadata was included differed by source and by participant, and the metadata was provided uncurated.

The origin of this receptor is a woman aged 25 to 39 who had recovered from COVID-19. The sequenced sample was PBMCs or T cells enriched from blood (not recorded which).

The DNA sequence is as follows: TGTGCCAGCAGTGAGGCGTTTAGACGACAGGGGCTATATACTGAAGCTTTCTTT. Translated, this is CASSEAFRRQGLYTEAFF. The chain employs TRBV2 and TRBJ1-1, with TRBD1 matching 8 junction bases. Via the germline V gene, CDR1 is SNHLY and CDR2 FYNNEI. V is cut back by 3 bases and J by 5 bases, with 17 bases in the junction unmatched. Inclusive of the bounding cysteine and phenylalanine, the CDR3 is 18 residues long. The DNA shown is the 54-base CDR3, in frame from base 1. The full variable domain, completed from the reference TRBV2 and TRBJ1-1 proteins outside the CDR3, reads EPEVTQTPSHQVTQMGQEVILRCVPISNHLYFYWYRQILGQKVEFLVSFYNNEISEKSEIFDDQFSVERPDGSNFTLKIRSTKLEDSAMYFCASSEAFRRQGLYTEAFFGQGTRLTVV.